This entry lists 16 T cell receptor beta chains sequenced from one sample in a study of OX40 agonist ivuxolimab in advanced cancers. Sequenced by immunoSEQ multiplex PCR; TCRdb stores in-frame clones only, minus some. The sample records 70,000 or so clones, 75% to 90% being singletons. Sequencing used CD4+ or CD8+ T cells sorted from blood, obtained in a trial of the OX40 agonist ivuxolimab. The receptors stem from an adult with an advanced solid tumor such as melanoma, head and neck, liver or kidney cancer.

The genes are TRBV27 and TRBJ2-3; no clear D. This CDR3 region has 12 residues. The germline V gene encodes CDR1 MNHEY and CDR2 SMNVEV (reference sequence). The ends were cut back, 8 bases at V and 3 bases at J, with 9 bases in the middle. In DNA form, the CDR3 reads TGTGCCAGCGGGTGGAGAACAGATACGCAGTATTTT. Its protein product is CASGWRTDTQYF.

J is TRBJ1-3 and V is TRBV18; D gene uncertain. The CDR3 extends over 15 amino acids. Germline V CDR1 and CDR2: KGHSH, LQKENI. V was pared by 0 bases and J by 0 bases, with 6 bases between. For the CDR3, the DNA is TGTGCCAGCTCACCACCGGGAGTCTCTGGAAACACCATATATTTT. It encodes CASSPPGVSGNTIYF.

This chain's CDR3 is CASSLGQKNSPLHF. For the CDR3, the DNA is TGCGCCAGCAGCTTGGGACAGAAAAATTCACCCCTCCACTTT. The V gene is TRBV5-1, the J gene TRBJ1-6, with D perhaps TRBD1 (5 bases). Trimming took 0 bases from V and 7 from J, leaving 8 bases between them. CDR3 size: 14 residues. Per the germline V gene, CDR1 is SGHRS and CDR2 is YFSETQ.

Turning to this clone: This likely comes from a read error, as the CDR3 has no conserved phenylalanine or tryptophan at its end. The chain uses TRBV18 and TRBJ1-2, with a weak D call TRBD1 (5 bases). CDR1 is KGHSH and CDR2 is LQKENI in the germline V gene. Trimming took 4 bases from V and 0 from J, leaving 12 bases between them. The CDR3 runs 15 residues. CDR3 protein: CASSHGPGTNYGYTL. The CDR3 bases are TGTGCCAGCTCACATGGGCCAGGGACTAACTATGGCTACACCCTC.

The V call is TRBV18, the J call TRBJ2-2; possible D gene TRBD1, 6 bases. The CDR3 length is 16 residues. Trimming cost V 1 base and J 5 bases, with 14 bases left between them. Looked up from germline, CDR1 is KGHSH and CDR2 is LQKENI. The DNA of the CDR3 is TGTGCCAGCTCACCACGGTCCCAGGGGCCAACCGGGGAGCTGTTTTTT. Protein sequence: CASSPRSQGPTGELFF.

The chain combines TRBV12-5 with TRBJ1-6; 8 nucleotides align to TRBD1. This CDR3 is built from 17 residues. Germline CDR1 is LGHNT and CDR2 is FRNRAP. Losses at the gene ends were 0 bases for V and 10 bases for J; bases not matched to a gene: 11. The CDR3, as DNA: TGTGCTAGTGGTTTGGTCAGGACAGGGTCGTGGAGGTCACCCCTCCACTTT. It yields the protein CASGLVRTGSWRSPLHF.

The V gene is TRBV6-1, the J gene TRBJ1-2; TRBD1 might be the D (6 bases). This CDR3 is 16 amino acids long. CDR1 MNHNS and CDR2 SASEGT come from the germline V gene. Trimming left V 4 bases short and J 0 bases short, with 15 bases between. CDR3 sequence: CASSAAGGHANYGYTF. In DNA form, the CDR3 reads TGTGCCAGCAGTGCCGCTGGGGGACACGCTAACTATGGCTACACCTTC.

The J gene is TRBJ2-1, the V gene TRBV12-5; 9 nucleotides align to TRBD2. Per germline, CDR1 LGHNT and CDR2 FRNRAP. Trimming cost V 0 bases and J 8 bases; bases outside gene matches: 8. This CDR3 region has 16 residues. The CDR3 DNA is TGTGCTAGTGGTTTGGTATGGGCGGGAGGGCCCCATGAGCAGTTCTTC. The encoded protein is CASGLVWAGGPHEQFF.

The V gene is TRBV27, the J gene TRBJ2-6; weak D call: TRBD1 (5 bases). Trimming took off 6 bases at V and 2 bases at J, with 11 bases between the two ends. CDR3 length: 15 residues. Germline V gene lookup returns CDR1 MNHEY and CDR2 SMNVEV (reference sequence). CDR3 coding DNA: TGTGCCAGCAGACCAGGGCTTGCTGGGGCCAACGTCCTGACTTTC. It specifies CASRPGLAGANVLTF.

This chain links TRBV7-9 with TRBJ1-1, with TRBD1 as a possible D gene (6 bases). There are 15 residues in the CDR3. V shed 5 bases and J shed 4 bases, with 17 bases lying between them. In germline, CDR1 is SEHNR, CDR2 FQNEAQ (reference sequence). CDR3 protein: CASSQGGGGGTEAFF. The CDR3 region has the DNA TGTGCCAGCAGCCAAGGAGGAGGGGGAGGCACTGAAGCTTTCTTT.

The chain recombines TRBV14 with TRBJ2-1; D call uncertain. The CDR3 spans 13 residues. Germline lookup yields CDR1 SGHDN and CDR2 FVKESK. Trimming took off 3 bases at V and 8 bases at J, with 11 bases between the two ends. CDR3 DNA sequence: TGTGCCAGCAGCCAGGACCAGCGCTATGAGCAGTTCTTC. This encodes CASSQDQRYEQFF.

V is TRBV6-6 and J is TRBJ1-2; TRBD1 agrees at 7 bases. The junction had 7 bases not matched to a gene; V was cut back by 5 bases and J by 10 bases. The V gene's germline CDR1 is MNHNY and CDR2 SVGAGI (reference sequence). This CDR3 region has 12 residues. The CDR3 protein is CASSKQDRFYTF. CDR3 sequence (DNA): TGTGCCAGCAGTAAACAGGACAGGTTCTACACCTTC.

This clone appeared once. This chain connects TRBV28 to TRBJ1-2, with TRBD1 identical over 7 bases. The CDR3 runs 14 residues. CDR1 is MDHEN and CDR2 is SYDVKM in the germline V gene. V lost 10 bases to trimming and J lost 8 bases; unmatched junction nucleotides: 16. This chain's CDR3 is CATDSSRQGRGYTF. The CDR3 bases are TGTGCCACCGACAGCTCAAGACAGGGTAGGGGCTACACCTTC.

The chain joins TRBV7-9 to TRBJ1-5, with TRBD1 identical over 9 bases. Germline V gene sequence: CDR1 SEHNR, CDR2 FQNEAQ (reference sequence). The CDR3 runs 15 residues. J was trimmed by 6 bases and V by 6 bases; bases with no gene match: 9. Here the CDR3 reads CASSLNRGRGQPQHF. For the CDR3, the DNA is TGTGCCAGCAGTTTAAACAGGGGGCGGGGTCAGCCCCAGCATTTT.

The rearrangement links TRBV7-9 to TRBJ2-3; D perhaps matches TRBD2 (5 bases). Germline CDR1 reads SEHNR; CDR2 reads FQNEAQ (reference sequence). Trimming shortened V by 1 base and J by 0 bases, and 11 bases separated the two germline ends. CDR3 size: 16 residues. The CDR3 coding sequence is TGTGCCAGCAGCTTAGGTCGGGGAGTAAGCACAGATACGCAGTATTTT. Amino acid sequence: CASSLGRGVSTDTQYF.

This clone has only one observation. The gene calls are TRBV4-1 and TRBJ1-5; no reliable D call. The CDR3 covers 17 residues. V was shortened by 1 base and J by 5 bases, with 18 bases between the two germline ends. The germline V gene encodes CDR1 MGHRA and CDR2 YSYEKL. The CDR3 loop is CASSQVVTMGRYQPQHF. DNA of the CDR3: TGCGCCAGCAGCCAAGTCGTCACCATGGGGAGGTATCAGCCCCAGCATTTT.